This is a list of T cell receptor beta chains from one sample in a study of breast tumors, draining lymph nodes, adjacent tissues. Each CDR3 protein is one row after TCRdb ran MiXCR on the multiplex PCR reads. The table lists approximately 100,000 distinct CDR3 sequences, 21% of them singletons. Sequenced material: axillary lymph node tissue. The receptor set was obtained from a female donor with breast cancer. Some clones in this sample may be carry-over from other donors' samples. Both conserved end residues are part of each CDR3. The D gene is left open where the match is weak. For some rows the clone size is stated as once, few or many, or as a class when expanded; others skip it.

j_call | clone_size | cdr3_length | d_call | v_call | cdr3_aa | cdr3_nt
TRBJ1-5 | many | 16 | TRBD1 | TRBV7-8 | CASSGPNRGLPGSQHF | TGTGCCAGCAGCGGCCCCAACAGGGGGCTTCCAGGGTCCCAGCATTTT
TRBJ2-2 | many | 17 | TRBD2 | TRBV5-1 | CASSGGTSGTKPGELFF | TGCGCCAGCAGCGGGGGGACTAGCGGGACGAAACCCGGGGAGCTGTTTTTT
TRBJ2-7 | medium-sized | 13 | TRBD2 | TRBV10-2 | CATGLAEGFEQYF | TGCGCCACCGGACTAGCGGAGGGGTTCGAGCAGTACTTC
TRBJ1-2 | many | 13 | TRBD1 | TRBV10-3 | CAIGGQANYGYTF | TGTGCCATCGGAGGACAGGCCAACTATGGCTACACCTTC
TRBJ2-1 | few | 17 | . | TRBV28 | CASSLLRTASSYNEQFF | TGTGCCAGCAGTTTATTGAGGACAGCCAGCTCCTACAATGAGCAGTTCTTC
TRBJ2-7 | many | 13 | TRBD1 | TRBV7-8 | CASSRDRHYEQYF | TGTGCCAGCAGTCGGGACAGACACTACGAGCAGTACTTC
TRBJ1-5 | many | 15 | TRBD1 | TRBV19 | CASSMGQGGNQPQHF | TGTGCCAGTAGTATGGGACAGGGAGGCAATCAGCCCCAGCATTTT
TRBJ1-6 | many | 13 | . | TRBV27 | CASTTSRGAGLHF | TGTGCCAGCACAACCTCCCGGGGGGCTGGCCTCCACTTT
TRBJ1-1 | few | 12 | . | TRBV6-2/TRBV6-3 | CASSAGVPEAFF | TGTGCCAGCAGTGCAGGGGTACCTGAAGCTTTCTTT
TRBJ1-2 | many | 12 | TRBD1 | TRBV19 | CASRDRRSGYTF | TGTGCCAGTAGGGACAGGAGAAGCGGCTACACCTTC
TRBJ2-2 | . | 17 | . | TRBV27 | CASSPESGAKWAGELFF | TGTGCCAGCAGTCCCGAGTCGGGGGCGAAGTGGGCCGGGGAGCTGTTTTTT
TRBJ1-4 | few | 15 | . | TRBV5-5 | CASSSSDSFSEKLFF | TGTGCCAGCAGCTCGTCGGACAGTTTTTCTGAAAAACTGTTTTTT
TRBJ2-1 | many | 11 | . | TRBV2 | CASSGDNEQFF | TGTGCCAGCAGTGGGGACAATGAGCAGTTCTTC
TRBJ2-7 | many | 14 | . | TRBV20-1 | CSARDRVYSYEQYF | TGCAGTGCTAGAGATAGGGTGTACTCCTACGAGCAGTACTTC
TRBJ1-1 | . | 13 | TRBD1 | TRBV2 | CASRAGGGEEAFF | TGTGCCAGCAGGGCAGGGGGTGGTGAGGAAGCTTTCTTT
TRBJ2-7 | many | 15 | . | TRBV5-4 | CASSLGHTNHYEQYF | TGTGCCAGCAGCTTGGGGCACACCAACCACTACGAGCAGTACTTC
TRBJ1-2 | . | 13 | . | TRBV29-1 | CSVEDIEKWGYAF | TGCAGCGTTGAGGATATTGAGAAATGGGGCTACGCCTTC
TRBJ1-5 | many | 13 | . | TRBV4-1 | CASSLLLAQPQHF | TGCGCCAGCAGCCTCTTGTTGGCCCAGCCCCAGCATTTT